Given below is one T cell receptor beta chain in context. Antigen specificity is unknown. This record belongs to a study of early T cells in non-severe SARS-CoV-2 infection. Study background: Whole-blood bulk RNA, unsorted, was sequenced, and chains were unpaired. Study-wide results and limits: Sequences matched to VDJdb favored anti-spike CD8 responses, while private and CD4 specificities were missed.

As part of library construction, unique molecular identifiers were attached to individual cDNA molecules. MiXCR, run by TCRdb on the 5' RACE reads, gives a single entry per CDR3 protein. Among about 60,000 distinct CDR3 sequences, 8% to 9.5% were seen once, and the ten largest hold 3% to 3.5%. The sample comprised whole blood. This TCR came from an adult who was a healthcare worker with PCR-confirmed SARS-CoV-2 infection or an uninfected control (not recorded which).

CDR3 in amino acids: CSAGSGTSGSGADTQYF. The CDR3 DNA follows: TGCAGTGCAGGCTCCGGGACTAGCGGGAGTGGCGCAGATACGCAGTATTTT. This rearrangement joins TRBV20-1 to TRBJ2-3; 14 bases are a match to TRBD2. Germline trimming cut 6 bases from V and 4 bases from J; bases unmatched to any gene: 12. CDR3 length: 17 residues. Germline V lookup: CDR1 DFQATT, CDR2 SNEGSKA (reference sequence).